The source of this TCR beta chain is a study of cytomegalovirus exposure and HLA in healthy donors (dated by TCRdb to about 2017). Regarding the research as a whole: An earlier analysis of around 600 of the donors reported about 250 Gb of sequence data and 100 million to 140 million unique TCR beta sequences from 190 million or so T cells. Of the roughly 400 genotyped donors, 65% to 90% fell in the genetic ancestry cluster associated with self-reported Caucasian donors. A later analysis re-analyzed previously published TCR beta repertoires from about 730 donors and added high-resolution HLA genotyping to study TCR occurrence patterns. Donor age, sex, ethnicity and CMV serostatus were compiled alongside the repertoire data. Every discovery cohort repertoire had been produced on one sequencing platform. On average, roughly 200,000 unique TCR beta nucleotide sequences were sequenced per donor among 300 to 500 genotyped donors of the cohort, with about 17% of those sequences being non-productive. To decide whether each TCR beta V gene segment behaved as functional or pseudogenic, an earlier analysis of some 540 of the donors relied on high-throughput TCR beta sequencing. The study aimed to test whether signatures of past pathogen exposure could be identified by cataloging public T cell receptors. To predict cytomegalovirus infection status, the study combined high-throughput TCR immunosequencing, statistical association of individual TCRs with disease status, and machine learning. Rather than using new phenotypic data, the later analysis identified candidate immune exposures from TCR beta sequences and from how often those sequences occurred across donors. Besides the first cohort of 500 to 700 subjects, a separate validation cohort made up of over 95 different subjects was used. An early release that covered roughly 600 HLA-typed donors contained approximately 300 gigabases of sequencing data and around 80 million unique TCR sequences. In a later genetic analysis, genome-wide SNP genotypes for about 55% of the roughly 670 donors were used, and that subset was treated as a discovery cohort. Both class I and class II loci were covered by HLA typing, at four-digit resolution. The T cell repertoires of 666 subjects were profiled by immunosequencing and related to cytomegalovirus serostatus. Roughly 5 DR-DQ haplotypes were handled as single units for association and clustering, since linkage in the cohort was strong. Typing coverage differed by locus: A, B, C, DRB1 and DQB1 were typed in roughly 629-630 donors, DQA1 in around 500, DPA1 in approximately 600, and DPB1 in about 450.

The investigation overall reported the following: A cluster of highly shared sequence variants was judged likely to be a technical artifact of the sequencing pipeline. Linkage disequilibrium might explain the correlated functional status among segregating V segments, but an unknown experimental factor could not be ruled out. Several of the top co-occurrence clusters appeared to be linked to parvovirus B19, influenza, CMV and Epstein-Barr virus, according to a later analysis. An association between a missense DCLRE1C variant and V-gene and J-gene trimming of TCR beta chains was found in a later genetic analysis and replicated in an independent cohort. Broadly in line with IMGT annotations, most TCR beta V segments showed up in productive rearrangements about 90% or about 30% of the time in an earlier analysis of around 550 of the donors. In vitro tests confirmed that a few of the cytomegalovirus-associated TCR beta chains recognize cytomegalovirus antigens. The classifier was reported to diagnose cytomegalovirus status with high specificity and sensitivity in both the original cohort and the validation cohort. In the study, about 150 TCR beta chains were listed as associated with cytomegalovirus. Compared with equally common non-associated chains, HLA-associated TCR beta chains in a later analysis were more clonally expanded and had lower generation probabilities. Sequencing depth was assumed to be roughly uniform across donors in the presence/absence analyses, though that assumption may not hold. Some 16 rarely observed V segments, including chromosome 9 orphons, were excluded from the earlier analysis of 550 to 700 of the donors because counts were too low. The 87-base-pair reads could not distinguish some IMGT-functional V segments, including TRBV6-2 and TRBV6-3, so those segments were excluded. In a later genetic analysis, fewer N-insertions in productive TCRs were reported among donors in an Asian-associated ancestry cluster than the roughly 700-donor mean. Strong co-occurrence of HLA alleles, especially DR and DQ, made assigning TCR associations to individual alleles difficult. According to the authors, the approach could potentially be generalized to other disease states and immunological phenotypes. This cohort had only TCR beta chains sequenced, and the lack of alpha or paired-chain data limited which features could be detected. In a later analysis, TCR association rates were found to vary across HLA loci, with the most associated TCRs seen for DRB1 alleles and the fewest for HLA-C alleles. Because HLA typing was unavailable for some donors at each locus, only the typed subset was used in association tests. A further reported finding was that TCR beta sequences accurately predicted the HLA-A and HLA-B alleles for most subjects in the first cohort. Immune exposure information for the cohort was limited to CMV serostatus. While some public TCRs were present in many individuals, most TCR sequences turned up only very rarely across donors. In a later analysis, most CMV-associated TCR beta chains were found to appear HLA-restricted, with HLA associations seemingly driven largely by CMV exposure. A later analysis associated roughly 17,000 TCR beta sequences with specific HLA alleles at a false discovery rate of 0.05.

The library was built by means of the immunoSEQ multiplex PCR assay. A mixture of 60 forward primers for TCR Vbeta segments and 13 reverse primers for TCR Jbeta segments was used in the multiplex PCR. Amplification of the CDR3 region of rearranged TCR beta genes was performed with a multiplex PCR assay on genomic DNA. Amplified TCR beta libraries were sequenced as 87-base-pair reads on the Illumina HiSeq System. In the authors' own workflow: A later analysis counted about 76 million unique TCR beta chains across the 670 or so repertoires, and 10 million to 12 million of these chains were shared by at least two donors. A nearest-neighbor algorithm error-corrected the raw reads and collapsed the reads into unique sequences, merging closely related sequences to remove PCR and sequencing errors. To assign V, D and J gene segments, CDR3 sequences were aligned to IMGT reference sequences. For a sequence to be retained, a match of at least six nucleotides was required to both a V gene segment and a J gene segment. Rearrangements were called productive when the CDR3 lacked stop codons and stayed in frame with V and J; all others were non-productive. CDR3 was defined by IMGT convention, running from the second conserved V-encoded cysteine to the conserved J-encoded phenylalanine. The earlier analysis of 500 to 600 of the donors excluded sequences that lacked an unambiguous match to a single V gene segment. In an earlier analysis of a few hundred of the donors, a V segment was called functional when productive rearrangements were above 56.7%, and segregating when the standard deviation between donors exceeded 5%. A statistical classification framework was built for diagnosing cytomegalovirus status from the catalog of TCR beta chain sequences. In a later analysis, V and J genes were assigned by comparing TCR nucleotide sequences against IMGT/GENE-DB human TR gene sequences. In a later analysis, CDR3 sequences and most-parsimonious VDJ recombination scenarios were assigned using the TCRdist pipeline. A later analysis defined each TCR beta chain by its CDR3 amino acid sequence plus V-gene family, and excluded reads lacking a unique V-gene family. In a later analysis, around 600 highly shared, low-generation-probability nucleotide sequences were removed to address suspected cross-contamination and a sequencing artifact. For each public chain, a later analysis derived a clonal expansion index from normalized ranks of inferred template counts within each repertoire. A later analysis computed generation probabilities with a VDJ recombination model fitted to out-of-frame rearrangements, and checked the results against IGoR. In a later analysis, TCR-TCR, TCR-HLA and TCR-CMV co-occurrence was scored with hypergeometric tests, and a repertoire-size bias correction was applied to TCR pairs. A later analysis estimated false discovery rates by permuting HLA or CMV assignments 20 times. In a later analysis, co-occurring TCRs were grouped using DBSCAN, and TCRdist sequence similarity was added for clustering within HLA-allele-positive subsets. Repertoires with fewer than 30,000 or more than 120,000 public chains were left out of co-occurrence clustering, as were about 5 repertoires with anomalous nucleotide sharing. Sourced from immuneACCESS, this table was stored by TCRdb with only in-frame sequences that have V and J called. A share of the clones is absent; for the studies checked, an unresolved V gene accounts for under half, and the remainder has no known explanation. V, J and clone size are taken as reported in that table, and D and trimming were inferred from the DNA itself. This sample lists 85,000 to 130,000 clones; over 9% were detected once. The ten most abundant clones make up 5.8% of the sample.

The cohort was made up of approximately 670 healthy bone marrow donors. All cohort members were sampled while nominally healthy, although unrecorded immune exposures were likely present. The donor tested CMV seropositive, placing the donor among the approximately 310 seropositive members of the cohort. Every donor gave a peripheral blood sample, and the peripheral blood mononuclear cells from that sample were used for TCR beta sequencing. The Qiagen DNeasy Blood Extraction Kit was used to extract genomic DNA from the blood cell samples. Deletion took 1 base off V and 7 bases off J, with a span of 10 bases between the germline ends. From the cysteine through the phenylalanine, the CDR3 covers 14 amino acids. Here the CDR3 DNA is all that survives: 42 bases in frame from base 1. According to the germline V gene, CDR1 reads SGHVS and CDR2 reads FQNEAQ. This clone came up a few times. Its antigen is still unknown. The record has no base qualities; no much larger clone is one base away.

The chain was built from TRBV7-8 and TRBJ1-4, with an unclear D gene assignment. This sequence originates from a man aged 35 to 55 in good health and CMV-seropositive. The sequencing input was PBMCs. The nucleotide sequence reads TGTGCCAGCAGCTTAGAACACCGTGGTGAAAAACTGTTTTTT. Translation gives CASSLEHRGEKLFF.